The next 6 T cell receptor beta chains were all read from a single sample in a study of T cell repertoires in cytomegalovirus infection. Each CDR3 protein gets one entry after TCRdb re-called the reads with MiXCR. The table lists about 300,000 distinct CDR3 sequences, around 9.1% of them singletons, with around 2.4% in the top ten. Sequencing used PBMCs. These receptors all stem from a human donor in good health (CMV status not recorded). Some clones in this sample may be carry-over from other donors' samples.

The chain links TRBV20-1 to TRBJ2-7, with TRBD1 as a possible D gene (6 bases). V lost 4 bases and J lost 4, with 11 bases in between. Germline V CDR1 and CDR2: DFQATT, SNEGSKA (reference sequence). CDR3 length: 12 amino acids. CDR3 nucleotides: TGCAGTGCTACACAGGGAACTTACGAGCAGTACGTC. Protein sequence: CSATQGTYEQYV.

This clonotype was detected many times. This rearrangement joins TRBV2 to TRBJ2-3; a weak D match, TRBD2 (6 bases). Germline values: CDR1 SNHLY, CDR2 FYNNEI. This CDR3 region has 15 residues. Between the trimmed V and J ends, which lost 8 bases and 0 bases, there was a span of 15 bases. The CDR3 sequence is CASGGAGTSTDTQYF. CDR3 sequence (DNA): TGTGCCAGCGGAGGGGCTGGGACTAGCACAGATACGCAGTATTTT.

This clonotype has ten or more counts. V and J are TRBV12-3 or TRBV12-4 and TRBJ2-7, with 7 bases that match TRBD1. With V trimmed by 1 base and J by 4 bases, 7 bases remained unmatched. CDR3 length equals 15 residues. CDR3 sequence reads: CASSLGTGVTYEQYV. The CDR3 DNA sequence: TGTGCCAGCAGTTTAGGCACAGGGGTCACTTACGAGCAGTACGTC.

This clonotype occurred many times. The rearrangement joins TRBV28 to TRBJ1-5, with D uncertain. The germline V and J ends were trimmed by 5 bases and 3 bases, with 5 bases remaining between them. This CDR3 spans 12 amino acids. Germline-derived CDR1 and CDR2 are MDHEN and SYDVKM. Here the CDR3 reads CASSLINQPQHF. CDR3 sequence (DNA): TGTGCCAGCAGTCTCATCAATCAGCCCCAGCATTTT.

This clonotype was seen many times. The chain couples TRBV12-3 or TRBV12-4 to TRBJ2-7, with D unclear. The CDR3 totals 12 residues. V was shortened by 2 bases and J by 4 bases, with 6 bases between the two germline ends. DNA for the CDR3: TGTGCCAGCAGTTTAAAGCCTTACGAGCAGTACTTC. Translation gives CASSLKPYEQYF.

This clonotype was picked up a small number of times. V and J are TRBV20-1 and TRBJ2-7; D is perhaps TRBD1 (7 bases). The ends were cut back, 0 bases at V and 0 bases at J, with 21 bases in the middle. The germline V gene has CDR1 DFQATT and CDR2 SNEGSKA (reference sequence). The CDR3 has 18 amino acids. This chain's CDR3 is CSARDDREREVGSYEQYF. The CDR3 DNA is TGCAGTGCTAGAGACGACAGGGAAAGGGAGGTTGGCTCCTACGAGCAGTACTTC.